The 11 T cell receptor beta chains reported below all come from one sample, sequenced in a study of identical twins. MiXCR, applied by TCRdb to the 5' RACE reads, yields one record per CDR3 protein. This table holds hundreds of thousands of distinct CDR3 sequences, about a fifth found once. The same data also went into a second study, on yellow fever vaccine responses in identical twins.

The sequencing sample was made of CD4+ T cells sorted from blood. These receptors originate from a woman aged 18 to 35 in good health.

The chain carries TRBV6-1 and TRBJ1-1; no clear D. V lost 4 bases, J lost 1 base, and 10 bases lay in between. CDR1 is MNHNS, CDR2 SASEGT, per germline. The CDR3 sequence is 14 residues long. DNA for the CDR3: TGTGCCAGCAGTGTCCGCGGGCAGAACACTGAAGCTTTCTTT. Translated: CASSVRGQNTEAFF.

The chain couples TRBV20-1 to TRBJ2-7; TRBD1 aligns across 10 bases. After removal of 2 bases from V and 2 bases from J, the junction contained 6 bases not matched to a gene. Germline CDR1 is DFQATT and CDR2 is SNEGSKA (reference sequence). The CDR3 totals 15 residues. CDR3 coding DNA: TGCAGTGCTAGAAGGACAGGGGGTCTGGCCTACGAGCAGTACGTC. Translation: CSARRTGGLAYEQYV.

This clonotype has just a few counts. CDR3 in amino acids: CSARASQGSNQPQHF. CDR3 in DNA: TGCAGTGCTAGAGCGTCGCAGGGGAGCAATCAGCCCCAGCATTTT. V is TRBV20-1 and J is TRBJ1-5; perhaps TRBD1 as D (6 bases). The ends were cut back, 1 base at V and 1 base at J, with 11 bases in the middle. The CDR3 totals 15 residues. CDR1 and CDR2 from the germline V gene are DFQATT and SNEGSKA (reference sequence).

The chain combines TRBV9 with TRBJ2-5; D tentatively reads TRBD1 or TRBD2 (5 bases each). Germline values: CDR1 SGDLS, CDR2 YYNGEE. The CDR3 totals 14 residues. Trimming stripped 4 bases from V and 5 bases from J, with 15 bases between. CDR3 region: CASSPRDHWETQYF. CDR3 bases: TGTGCCAGCAGCCCCCGGGACCATTGGGAGACCCAGTACTTC.

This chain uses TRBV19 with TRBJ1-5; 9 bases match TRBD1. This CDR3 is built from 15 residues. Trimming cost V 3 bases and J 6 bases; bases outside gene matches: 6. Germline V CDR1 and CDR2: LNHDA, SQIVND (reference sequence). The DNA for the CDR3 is TGTGCCAGTAGTATTTCACAGGGGGCCCGTCAGCCCCAGCATTTT. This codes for CASSISQGARQPQHF.

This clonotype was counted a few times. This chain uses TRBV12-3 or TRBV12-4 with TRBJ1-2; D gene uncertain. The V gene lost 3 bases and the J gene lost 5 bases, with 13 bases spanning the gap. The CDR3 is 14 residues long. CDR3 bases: TGTGCCAGCAGTTTTGGCCAAGCCGGATATGGCTACACCTTC. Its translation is CASSFGQAGYGYTF.

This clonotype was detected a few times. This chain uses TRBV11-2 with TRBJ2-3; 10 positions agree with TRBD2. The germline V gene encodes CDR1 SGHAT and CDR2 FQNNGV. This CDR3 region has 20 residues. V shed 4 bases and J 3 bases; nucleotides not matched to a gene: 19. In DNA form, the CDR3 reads TGTGCCAGCAGCTCCCGTGTGGGTAGCGGGGGGACGATCGGGACAGATACGCAGTATTTT. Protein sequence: CASSSRVGSGGTIGTDTQYF.

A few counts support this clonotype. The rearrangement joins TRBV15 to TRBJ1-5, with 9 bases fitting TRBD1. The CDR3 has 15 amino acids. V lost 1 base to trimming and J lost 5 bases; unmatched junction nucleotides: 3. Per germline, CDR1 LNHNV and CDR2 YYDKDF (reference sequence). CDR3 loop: CATSRGTGAYQPQHF. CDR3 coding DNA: TGTGCCACCAGCAGAGGGACAGGGGCTTATCAGCCCCAGCATTTT.

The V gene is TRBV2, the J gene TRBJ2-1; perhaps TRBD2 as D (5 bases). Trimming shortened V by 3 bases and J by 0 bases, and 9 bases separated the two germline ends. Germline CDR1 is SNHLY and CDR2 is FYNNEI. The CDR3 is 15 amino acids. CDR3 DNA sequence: TGTGCCAGCAGTGATCGGAGGAGCTCCTACAATGAGCAGTTCTTC. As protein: CASSDRRSSYNEQFF.

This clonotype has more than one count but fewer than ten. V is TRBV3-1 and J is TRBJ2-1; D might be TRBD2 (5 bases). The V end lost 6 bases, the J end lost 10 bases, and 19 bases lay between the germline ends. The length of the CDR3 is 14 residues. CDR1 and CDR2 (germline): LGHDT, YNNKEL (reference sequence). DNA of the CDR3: TGTGCCAGCAGTTATGGACTGGGGTTAAACGAGCAGTTCTTC. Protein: CASSYGLGLNEQFF.

The CDR3 DNA reads as TGTGCCAGCAGTGAGTCCTTATCCTACGAGCAGTACGTC. Protein: CASSESLSYEQYV. V is TRBV2 and J is TRBJ2-7, with D hard to call. V was trimmed by 3 bases and J by 1 base, leaving 7 bases between them. The germline CDR1 and CDR2 sequences are SNHLY and FYNNEI. The CDR3 length is 13 residues.